Listed below are T cell receptor beta chains from one sample, sequenced in a study of PD-L1 blockade in urothelial cancer. TCRdb's copy holds only in-frame clones and misses some; the assay was immunoSEQ multiplex PCR. Here the sample spans under 100,000 clones, 82% being singletons. The input for sequencing was PBMCs, taken around atezolizumab (anti-PD-L1) treatment. The receptors were sampled from a man aged 70 or older with urothelial cancer. Both conserved end residues are part of each CDR3. The D gene is left open where the match is weak. Clone size is given for some rows only: seen once, a few or many times, or a class if the clone is expanded.

D gene | clone size | J gene | V gene | CDR3 DNA | CDR3 protein
- | few | TRBJ1-4 | TRBV11-2 | TGTGCCAGCAGCGTAAACGCAGGGGCGGGTGAAAAACTGTTTTTT | CASSVNAGAGEKLFF
TRBD2 | - | TRBJ2-5 | TRBV11-3 | TGTGCCAGCAGCTTAGGGGGGACTAGACAAGAGACCCAGTACTTC | CASSLGGTRQETQYF
TRBD1 | - | TRBJ1-2 | TRBV4-3 | TGCGCCAGCAGCCCGCACACATCCGGGACAGGCCCTAACTATGGCTACACCTTC | CASSPHTSGTGPNYGYTF
- | - | TRBJ2-5 | TRBV6-4 | TGTGCCAGCAGTGCTGGGCCGAGTGAGACCCAGTACTTC | CASSAGPSETQYF
- | - | TRBJ1-4 | TRBV5-1 | TGCGCCAGCAGCTTGGCGGCAGGCCAGGGTGAAAAACTGTTTTTT | CASSLAAGQGEKLFF
TRBD1 | - | TRBJ1-3 | TRBV11-2 | TGTGCCAGCAGAAAGACAGGGGCTGGAAACACCATATATTTT | CASRKTGAGNTIYF
TRBD1 | - | TRBJ1-5 | TRBV4-3 | TGCGCCAGCAGCCAAGAATGGGGACAGGGGTATCAGCCCCAGCATTTT | CASSQEWGQGYQPQHF
TRBD1 | few | TRBJ1-1 | TRBV5-1 | TGCGCCAGCAGCTTGAAGGGACAGGGGGCTTCTGAAGCTTTCTTT | CASSLKGQGASEAFF
- | - | TRBJ1-1 | TRBV7-9 | TGTGCCAGCAGCTCCCGGGACTCCCCGAACACTGAAGCTTTCTTT | CASSSRDSPNTEAFF
- | - | TRBJ2-5 | TRBV10-3 | TGTGCCACGAGGACTGGGGAGACCCAGTACTTC | CATRTGETQYF
- | - | TRBJ1-1 | TRBV7-2 | TGTGCCAGCAGCTTAGGGACAGCGAGTCTGGAAGCTTTCTTT | CASSLGTASLEAFF
- | few | TRBJ2-7 | TRBV5-5 | TGTGCCAGCAGCTTAAACCCGGACAGAACCTACGAGCAGTACTTC | CASSLNPDRTYEQYF
- | - | TRBJ1-1 | TRBV2 | TGTGCCAGCAGTGACAGGTTGAACACTGAAGCTTTCTTT | CASSDRLNTEAFF
TRBD1 | - | TRBJ1-5 | TRBV27 | TGTGCCAGCAGTTTACAGGGGGCCCATCAGCCCCAGCATTTT | CASSLQGAHQPQHF
- | - | TRBJ1-2 | TRBV11-2 | TGTGCCAGCAGCTTAGGACAGTCCTATGGCTACACCTTC | CASSLGQSYGYTF
- | - | TRBJ2-7 | TRBV27 | TGTGCCAGCAGTTTAGATTGGGCGACGGCGGGCACCTACGAGCAGTACTTC | CASSLDWATAGTYEQYF
- | - | TRBJ2-7 | TRBV5-6 | TGTGCCAGCAGCATCCCGAGCGGAACCTACGAGCAGTACTTC | CASSIPSGTYEQYF
- | medium-sized | TRBJ1-1 | TRBV6-6 | TGTGCCAGCAGAACACAGCTGAACACTGAAGCTTTCTTT | CASRTQLNTEAFF
TRBD2 | - | TRBJ2-3 | TRBV14 | TGTGCCAGCAGCCCCGGGACTAGCGGGCCCACAGATACGCAGTATTTT | CASSPGTSGPTDTQYF
- | once | TRBJ2-1 | TRBV11-2 | TGTGCCAGCAGCTTAGATCTAAACTCCCTCAATGAGCAGTTCTTC | CASSLDLNSLNEQFF
TRBD1 | once | TRBJ1-2 | TRBV19 | TGTGCCAGTTCCATCGGGGGGACAGGGGGAAGCTATGGCTACACCTTC | CASSIGGTGGSYGYTF
- | - | TRBJ1-2 | TRBV2 | TGTGCCAGCAGTGTGGACAGCTATGGCTACACCTTC | CASSVDSYGYTF
TRBD1 | - | TRBJ2-7 | TRBV14 | TGTGCCAGCAGCCAGGAACAGGGGGCATTGGCCTACGAGCAGTACTTC | CASSQEQGALAYEQYF
TRBD1 | - | TRBJ1-1 | TRBV7-9 | TGTGCCAGCAGTCCCGGGACCGGACAGGGGAACACTGAAGCTTTCTTT | CASSPGTGQGNTEAFF
TRBD2 | - | TRBJ2-3 | TRBV5-4 | TGTGCCAGCAGCTTGGGGGTAGCGGGGGACACAGATACGCAGTATTTT | CASSLGVAGDTDTQYF
- | - | TRBJ1-5 | TRBV7-8 | TGTGCCAGCAGCTTAGCTACCCGACAGCGCTATAGCAATCAGCCCCAGCATTTT | CASSLATRQRYSNQPQHF
- | - | TRBJ2-7 | TRBV2 | TGTGCCAGCAGGGGGAATAGAGTAAGCGGCTCCTACGAGCAGTACTTC | CASRGNRVSGSYEQYF
TRBD1 | few | TRBJ1-5 | TRBV12-5 | TGTGCTAGTGGTCCACCGACAGGGTACGGCAATCAGCCCCAGCATTTT | CASGPPTGYGNQPQHF
TRBD1 | few | TRBJ1-2 | TRBV13 | TGTGCCAGCATCTTACAGGGGACGGGCGGCTACACCTTC | CASILQGTGGYTF
TRBD2 | - | TRBJ2-3 | TRBV9 | TGTGCCAGCAGGTCGGGGGGGGGCCACACAGATACGCAGTATTTT | CASRSGGGHTDTQYF
TRBD2 | - | TRBJ2-1 | TRBV4-1 | TGCGCCAGCAGCAGGGGACTAGCGGGAGGCAGCTCCTACAATGAGCAGTTCTTC | CASSRGLAGGSSYNEQFF
TRBD1 | once | TRBJ1-5 | TRBV5-5 | TGCGCCAGCAGCTTGGGGACAGGGGGTAATCAGCCCCAGCATTTT | CASSLGTGGNQPQHF
- | - | TRBJ2-3 | TRBV13 | TGTGCCAGCAGCTTAAGCCCGAATACGCAGTATTTT | CASSLSPNTQYF
TRBD1 | - | TRBJ2-7 | TRBV7-9 | TGTGCCAGCAGCTTAAGAGGACAGGGGGCCGACGAGCAGTACTTC | CASSLRGQGADEQYF
- | - | TRBJ2-7 | TRBV10-1 | TGCGCCAGCAGTGAGGCTCTAGCCACCTACGAGCAGTACTTC | CASSEALATYEQYF
- | - | TRBJ2-7 | TRBV19 | TGTGCCAGTAGTAGTGCGGGGAGGTACGAGCAGTACTTC | CASSSAGRYEQYF
- | - | TRBJ1-4 | TRBV28 | TGTGCCAGCAGTTTACCAGGGTATGAAAAACTGTTTTTT | CASSLPGYEKLFF
- | - | TRBJ1-4 | TRBV11-3 | TGTGCCAGCAGCCCGAGGACAACCCTCCCGGGAAAACTGTTTTTT | CASSPRTTLPGKLFF
- | - | TRBJ2-7 | TRBV19 | TGTGCCAGCGCCACCCAGGACAAAGCCTACGAGCAGTACTTC | CASATQDKAYEQYF